A selection of T cell receptor beta chains follows, all from one sample in a study of OX40 agonist ivuxolimab in advanced cancers. TCRdb's table, derived via immunoSEQ multiplex PCR, lists solely in-frame clones and lacks some. The sample has tens of thousands of clones, around 88% seen once; the top ten hold around 0.5%. The material sequenced was CD4+ or CD8+ T cells sorted from blood, taken in a trial of the OX40 agonist ivuxolimab. Receptors were obtained from an adult with an advanced solid tumor such as melanoma, head and neck, liver or kidney cancer. Both conserved end residues are part of each CDR3. Fields, in order: D gene, clone size, V gene, J gene, CDR3 protein, CDR3 DNA. D genes are given only for firm matches. Some rows have no size entry. The others give once, few or many, or a class for an expanded clone.

.	.	TRBV5-6	TRBJ2-3	CASSNRDSGGQYF	TGTGCCAGCAGTAATCGGGACTCAGGGGGGCAGTATTTT
TRBD2	.	TRBV28	TRBJ2-1	CASSLSFSWASGGQSSYNEQFF	TGTGCCAGCAGTTTATCGTTTTCCTGGGCTAGCGGGGGCCAGAGCTCCTACAATGAGCAGTTCTTC
.	.	TRBV27	TRBJ1-2	CASSFGTGGGYTF	TGTGCCAGCAGTTTTGGGACTGGGGGTGGCTACACCTTC
.	.	TRBV27	TRBJ1-4	CASSFGMQEKLFF	TGTGCCAGCAGTTTCGGTATGCAGGAAAAACTGTTTTTT
.	.	TRBV6-5	TRBJ2-3	CASRKDSVIDTQYF	TGTGCCAGCAGGAAGGACTCGGTGATTGATACGCAGTATTTT
.	.	TRBV7-2	TRBJ2-2	CASSLVLQNTGELFF	TGTGCCAGCAGCTTGGTACTTCAGAACACCGGGGAGCTGTTTTTT
.	.	TRBV28	TRBJ1-1	CASSLRGSTEAFF	TGTGCCAGCAGTTTGAGGGGGAGCACTGAAGCTTTCTTT
TRBD1	.	TRBV7-2	TRBJ1-1	CASSLVDRDTEAFF	TGTGCCAGCAGCTTAGTGGACAGGGACACTGAAGCTTTCTTT
.	once	TRBV15	TRBJ2-7	CATSPERGIYEQYF	TGTGCCACCAGCCCGGAAAGGGGGATATACGAGCAGTACTTC
.	once	TRBV28	TRBJ2-1	CASQRGSFDEQFF	TGTGCCAGCCAAAGAGGCAGTTTCGATGAGCAGTTCTTC
.	.	TRBV19	TRBJ1-1	CASSIDWGLTMTNTEAFF	TGTGCCAGTAGTATAGATTGGGGACTGACGATGACGAACACTGAAGCTTTCTTT
.	few	TRBV10-3	TRBJ2-7	CAISESGDSREQYF	TGTGCCATCAGTGAATCAGGGGATTCGCGCGAGCAGTACTTC
.	.	TRBV21-1	TRBJ2-3	CASSFRSLRTDTQYF	TGTGCCAGCAGCTTCCGGTCTCTCCGCACAGATACGCAGTATTTT
TRBD1	.	TRBV7-2	TRBJ1-1	CASSPGQGAEAFF	TGTGCCAGCAGCCCAGGACAGGGGGCTGAAGCTTTCTTT
.	.	TRBV6-6	TRBJ1-5	CASSSENNQPQHF	TGTGCCAGCAGTTCAGAGAACAATCAGCCCCAGCATTTT
TRBD1	.	TRBV5-1	TRBJ2-6	CASSLVPGRGHSGANVLTF	TGCGCCAGCAGCTTGGTCCCCGGCAGGGGGCACTCTGGGGCCAACGTCCTGACTTTC
TRBD1	.	TRBV30	TRBJ1-2	CAWRGQGASGGYTF	TGTGCCTGGAGGGGACAGGGGGCGAGTGGTGGCTACACCTTC
.	.	TRBV7-6	TRBJ2-3	CASSLAGRGETGPGTDTQYF	TGTGCCAGCAGCTTAGCTGGTCGGGGAGAGACGGGCCCGGGCACAGATACGCAGTATTTT
.	.	TRBV6-1	TRBJ1-6	CASSEVHGQPPLHF	TGTGCCAGCAGTGAAGTCCACGGACAGCCACCCCTCCACTTT
TRBD2	.	TRBV5-1	TRBJ2-3	CASSPVGTSWAQYF	TGCGCCAGCAGCCCGGTCGGGACTAGCTGGGCGCAGTATTTT
.	few	TRBV6-1	TRBJ1-2	CASSEGLANYGYTF	TGTGCCAGCAGTGAAGGGCTAGCTAACTATGGCTACACCTTC
TRBD1	.	TRBV5-6	TRBJ2-3	CASSLFQQGASYRTDTQYF	TGTGCCAGCAGCTTGTTCCAACAGGGGGCTTCGTATCGCACAGATACGCAGTATTTT
.	.	TRBV6-5	TRBJ1-6	CASSYQVGGYNSPLHF	TGTGCCAGCAGTTACCAGGTGGGGGGCTATAATTCACCCCTCCACTTT
.	.	TRBV4-2	TRBJ1-5	CASSQVPGQPQHF	TGTGCCAGCAGCCAAGTTCCTGGGCAGCCCCAGCATTTT
.	.	TRBV19	TRBJ2-4	CASSRWGDSKNIQYF	TGTGCCAGTAGTAGGTGGGGGGACTCCAAAAACATTCAGTACTTC
TRBD1	.	TRBV5-1	TRBJ2-7	CASSFGTVPYEQYF	TGCGCCAGCAGCTTCGGGACAGTCCCCTACGAGCAGTACTTC
.	.	TRBV21-1	TRBJ2-7	CASSAGQGAIVYCEQYF	TGTGCCAGCAGCGCGGGACAGGGGGCGATTGTCTACTGCGAGCAGTACTTC
.	once	TRBV5-1	TRBJ2-3	CASSLGPPDTQYF	TGCGCCAGCAGCTTGGGTCCCCCAGATACGCAGTATTTT
TRBD2	once	TRBV18	TRBJ2-7	CASSPGLAGVHEQYF	TGTGCCAGCTCACCGGGACTAGCGGGAGTACACGAGCAGTACTTC
.	few	TRBV7-2	TRBJ1-2	CASSLGVAGWNYGYTF	TGTGCCAGCAGCTTAGGTGTTGCGGGCTGGAACTATGGCTACACCTTC
TRBD2	.	TRBV14	TRBJ2-7	CASSALAGAFGEQYF	TGTGCCAGCAGCGCACTAGCGGGAGCTTTCGGCGAGCAGTACTTC
.	.	TRBV5-4	TRBJ1-1	CASSLPAGRMDTEAFF	TGTGCCAGCAGCTTGCCGGCAGGGAGGATGGACACTGAAGCTTTCTTT
TRBD1	.	TRBV6-6	TRBJ1-4	CASIRDRGGANEKLFF	TGTGCCAGCATAAGGGACAGGGGCGGCGCTAATGAAAAACTGTTTTTT
TRBD2	.	TRBV19	TRBJ2-5	CASSWAGGSGETQYF	TGTGCCAGTTCCTGGGCGGGGGGCAGTGGAGAGACCCAGTACTTC